The entry below describes one T cell receptor beta chain. The libraries were made with immunoSEQ v3. Using immunoSEQ multiplex PCR, the repertoire was profiled, and TCRdb retains in-frame clones only, with some absent. The data contain approximately 53,000 clones, approximately 79% of them seen just once; the ten biggest clones take up roughly 5%. These data originate in a study of TIL therapy for anti-PD-1-resistant metastatic lung cancer. CDR1 SGHAT and CDR2 FQNNGV come from the germline V gene. Trimming cost V 1 base and J 3 bases, with 10 bases left between them. The CDR3 covers 15 residues. Time point specified: pre-treatment sample, taken before nivolumab and TIL therapy.

Sequenced material: blood, taken at baseline. The chain joins TRBV11-2 to TRBJ2-1, with TRBD1 as a possible D gene (5 bases). The receptor's source is a woman aged 30-79 years with non-small cell lung cancer. The CDR3 loop is CASSLGQGIYNEQFF. For the CDR3, the DNA is TGTGCCAGCAGCTTAGGGCAGGGAATCTACAATGAGCAGTTCTTC.